The sequence of this T cell receptor (beta chain) was determined in a study of identical twins. Overall study findings and caveats: Cord blood beta clonotypes present at high abundance carried fewer insertions; no such pattern appeared in memory repertoires. The study found that models underestimated out-of-frame TCR alpha sharing in monozygotic twins. Out-of-frame alpha sequences common to twins exhibited a surplus of low generation probability.

This CDR3 has 12 amino acids. The germline V and J ends were trimmed by 6 bases and 6 bases, with 11 bases remaining between them. Germline V CDR1 and CDR2: DFQATT, SNEGSKA (reference sequence). At least ten counts were recorded for this clonotype. Its specificity is not known. TCRdb re-called the 5' RACE reads through MiXCR, storing one row per CDR3 protein. The table records 500,000 to 650,000 distinct CDR3 sequences, around 7.5% of them present only once. These data were also reused for a study on yellow fever vaccine responses in identical twins.

The TCR originated in a woman under 30 in good health. The rearrangement joins TRBV20-1 to TRBJ2-2, with D tentatively TRBD1 (6 bases). The specimen was PBMCs. The DNA of the CDR3 is TGCAGTGCCGCCGCAGGGGCCGGGGAGCTGTTTTTT. It specifies CSAAAGAGELFF.